One and the same sample provided the 6 T cell receptor beta chains below, sequenced in a study of T cells expressing NK-cell markers. One entry per CDR3 protein, without DNA, is what TCRdb gives after re-calling the 5' RACE reads. The sample has about 540,000 distinct CDR3 sequences. The sample taken for sequencing was blood T cells: a sorted CD56 or NKG2C T cell subset, CD4+ or CD8+ T cells, or bulk PBMC T cells (not recorded which). The receptor source for this set is a man in his late teens or twenties in good health.

This sequence joins TRBV12-3 or TRBV12-4 and TRBJ2-1; TCRdb calls TRBD1, which cannot be checked without DNA. The CDR3 runs 19 residues. The CDR3 here is CASSSGTGFPASSYNEQFF.

The gene calls are TRBV7-2 and TRBJ1-6; the D gene TCRdb calls, TRBD1, cannot be checked with no DNA. Germline V gives CDR1 SGHTA, CDR2 FQGNSA. The CDR3 sequence is 16 residues long. CDR3: CASSPRTELPNSPLHF.

The gene calls are TRBV24-1 and TRBJ2-5; TCRdb reports TRBD1, a call that lacks DNA to check it against. The CDR3 loop spans 15 amino acids. Per germline, CDR1 KGHDR and CDR2 SFDVKD. CDR3 region: CATSALTGEQETQYF.

V is TRBV12-3 or TRBV12-4 and J is TRBJ2-3; TCRdb's D call, TRBD2, is unchecked because there is no DNA. There are 21 residues in the CDR3. CDR3: CASSFLTGQVWAGGSTDTQYF.

The chain has TRBV18 and TRBJ2-1; the D call from TCRdb, TRBD2, cannot be confirmed without DNA. Germline V lookup: CDR1 KGHSH, CDR2 LQKENI. The CDR3 loop spans 16 amino acids. This chain's CDR3 is CASSPELARTYNEQFF.

This chain links TRBV27 with TRBJ2-1; TCRdb gives TRBD1 as the D gene, but with no DNA this cannot be confirmed. CDR1 and CDR2 (germline): MNHEY, SMNVEV (reference sequence). The CDR3 runs to 16 residues. CDR3 sequence: CASSLGTGITYNEQFF.